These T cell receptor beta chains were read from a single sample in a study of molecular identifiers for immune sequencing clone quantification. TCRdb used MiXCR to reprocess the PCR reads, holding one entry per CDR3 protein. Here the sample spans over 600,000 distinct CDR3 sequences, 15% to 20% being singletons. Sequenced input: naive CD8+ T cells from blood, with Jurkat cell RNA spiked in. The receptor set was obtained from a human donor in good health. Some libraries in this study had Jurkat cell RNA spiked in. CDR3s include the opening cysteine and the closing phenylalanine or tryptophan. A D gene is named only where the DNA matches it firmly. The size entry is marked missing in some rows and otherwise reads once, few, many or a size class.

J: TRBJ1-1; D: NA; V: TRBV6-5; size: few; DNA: TGTGCCAGCAGTTACTATATGAACACTGAAGCTTTCTTT; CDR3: CASSYYMNTEAFF
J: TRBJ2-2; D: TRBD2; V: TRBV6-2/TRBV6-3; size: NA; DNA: TGTGCCAGCAGTCCGCGGGGGGGTCGCACCGGGGAGCTGTTTTTT; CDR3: CASSPRGGRTGELFF
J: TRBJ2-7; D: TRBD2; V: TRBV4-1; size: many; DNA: TGCGCCAGCAGCCAATTGGAGGTTAGCGGGGGGACCTACGAGCAGTACTTC; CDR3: CASSQLEVSGGTYEQYF
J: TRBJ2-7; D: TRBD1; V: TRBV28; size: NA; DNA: TGTGCCAGCAGTTTCGGGACAGGCGTTACCTACGAGCAGTACTTC; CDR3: CASSFGTGVTYEQYF
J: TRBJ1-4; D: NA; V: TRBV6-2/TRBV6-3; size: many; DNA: TGTGCCAGCACCACGACAGAAACTAATGAAAAACTGTTTTTT; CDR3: CASTTTETNEKLFF
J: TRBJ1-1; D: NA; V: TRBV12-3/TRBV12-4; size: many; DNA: TGTGCCAGCAGTTTCGAGGCGGGGCTGATAAAGGACACTGAAGCTTTCTTT; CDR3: CASSFEAGLIKDTEAFF
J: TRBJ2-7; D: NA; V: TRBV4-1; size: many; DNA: TGCGCCAGCAGCCAAGCGCCGGGAGAAATCTACGAGCAGTACTTC; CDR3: CASSQAPGEIYEQYF
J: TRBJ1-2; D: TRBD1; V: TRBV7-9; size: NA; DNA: TGTGCCAGCAGCTCGTCGGGACAGCTATTTAGCTTCACCTTC; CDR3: CASSSSGQLFSFTF
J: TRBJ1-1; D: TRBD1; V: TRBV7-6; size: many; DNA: TGTGCCAGCAGCTTCGGACAGGGGACTATGGAGACTGAAGCTTTCTTT; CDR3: CASSFGQGTMETEAFF
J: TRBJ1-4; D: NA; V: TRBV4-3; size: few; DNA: TGCGCCAGCAGCCAAGATCTGGGGGCCGGGGTAGTTGAAAAACTGTTTTTT; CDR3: CASSQDLGAGVVEKLFF
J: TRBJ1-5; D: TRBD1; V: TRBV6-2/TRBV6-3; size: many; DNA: TGTGCCAGCAGTTGGGGACAGGATAGCAATCAGCCCCAGCATTTT; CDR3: CASSWGQDSNQPQHF
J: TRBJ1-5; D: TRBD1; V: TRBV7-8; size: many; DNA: TGTGCCAGCAGCCCAATCGGACAGGGGCATCAGCCCCAGCATTTT; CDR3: CASSPIGQGHQPQHF
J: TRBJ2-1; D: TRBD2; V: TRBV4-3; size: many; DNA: TGCGCCAGCAGCCAAGATAAGCGGGAGGGGCCAAGCTCCTACAATGAGCAGTTCTTC; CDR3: CASSQDKREGPSSYNEQFF
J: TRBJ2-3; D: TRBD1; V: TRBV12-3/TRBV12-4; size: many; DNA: TGTGCCAGCAGTTTAACAGGGGGCATGTCAGATACGCAGTATTTT; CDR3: CASSLTGGMSDTQYF
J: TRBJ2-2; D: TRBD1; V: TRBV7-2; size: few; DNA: TGTGCCAGCAGCTTAGGAGGGTGGGGACAGGGCTTTTCCGGGGAGCTGTTTTTT; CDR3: CASSLGGWGQGFSGELFF
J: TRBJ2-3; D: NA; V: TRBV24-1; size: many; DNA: TGTGCCACCTTCTCCCCCCGGCCCGTGACAGATACGCAGTATTTT; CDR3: CATFSPRPVTDTQYF
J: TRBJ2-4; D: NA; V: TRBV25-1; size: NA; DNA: TGTGCCAGCAGTCGGGGGGGACAGGGACGTTCGGTGGCCAAAAACATTCAGTACTTC; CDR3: CASSRGGQGRSVAKNIQYF
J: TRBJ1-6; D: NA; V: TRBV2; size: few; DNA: TGTGCCAGCAGTGAGTCGACAGGAGAGGCAAGGGGGTATTCACCCCTCCACTTT; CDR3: CASSESTGEARGYSPLHF
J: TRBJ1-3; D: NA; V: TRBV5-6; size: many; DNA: TGTGCCAGCAGCTTGATCCGCGACTCTGGAAACACCATATATTTT; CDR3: CASSLIRDSGNTIYF
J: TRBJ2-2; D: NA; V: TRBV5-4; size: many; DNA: TGTGCCAGCAATCTCAGGGGTTCGGCCGGGGAGCTGTTTTTT; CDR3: CASNLRGSAGELFF
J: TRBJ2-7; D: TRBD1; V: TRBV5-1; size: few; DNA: TGCGCCAGCAGCCTGTGGGGACAGGGGGCTCTAGACGAGCAGTACTTC; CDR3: CASSLWGQGALDEQYF
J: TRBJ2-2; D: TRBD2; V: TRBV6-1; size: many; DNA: TGTGCCAGCAGCGTAAAGGGACTAGCGGGAGTAGGTACCGGGGAGCTGTTTTTT; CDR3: CASSVKGLAGVGTGELFF
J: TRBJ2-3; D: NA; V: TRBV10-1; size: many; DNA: TGCGCCAGCAGTGACAGGGCGTACACAGATACGCAGTATTTT; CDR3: CASSDRAYTDTQYF
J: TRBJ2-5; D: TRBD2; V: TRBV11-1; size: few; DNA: TGTGCCAGCAGCTCCACTAGCGCCGGGGGGTACCAAGAGACCCAGTACTTC; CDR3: CASSSTSAGGYQETQYF
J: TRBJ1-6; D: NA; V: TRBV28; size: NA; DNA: TGTGCCAGCAGTTTACGGACTCTAGCCAATTCACCCCTCCACTTT; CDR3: CASSLRTLANSPLHF
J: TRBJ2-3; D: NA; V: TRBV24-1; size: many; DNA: TGTGCCACCAGTGATTCCGCAGATACGCAGTATTTT; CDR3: CATSDSADTQYF
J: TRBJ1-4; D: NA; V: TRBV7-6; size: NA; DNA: TGTGCCAGCAGCTTAGACGTGGGTAATGAAAAACTGTTTTTT; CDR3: CASSLDVGNEKLFF
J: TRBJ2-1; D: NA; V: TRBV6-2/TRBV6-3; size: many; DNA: TGTGCCAGCAGATTGGCGCCGGGGAATGAGCAGTTCTTC; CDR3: CASRLAPGNEQFF
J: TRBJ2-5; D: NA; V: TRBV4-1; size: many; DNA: TGCGCCAGCAGCCTGACTATCCTAAGACAAGAGACCCAGTACTTC; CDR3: CASSLTILRQETQYF
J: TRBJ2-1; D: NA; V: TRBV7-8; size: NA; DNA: TGTGCCAGCAGCTTAGTCCCTTCGAGGGGGGAATACATGTTCTTC; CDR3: CASSLVPSRGEYMFF
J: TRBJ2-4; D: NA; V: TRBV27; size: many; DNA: TGTGCCACCGGGAGGACAGCAAAAAACATTCAGTACTTC; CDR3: CATGRTAKNIQYF
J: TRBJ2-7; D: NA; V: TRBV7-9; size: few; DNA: TGTGCCAGCAGCCTGTCCGGGACTGTGGGCTACGAGCAGTACTTC; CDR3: CASSLSGTVGYEQYF
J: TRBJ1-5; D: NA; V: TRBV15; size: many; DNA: TGTGCCACCAGCAGAGATCAGATTTCCGATACCCAGCATTTT; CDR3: CATSRDQISDTQHF
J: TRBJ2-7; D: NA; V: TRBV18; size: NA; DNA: TGTGCCAGCTCCGGCCTCCGAACCTATGAGCAGTACTTC; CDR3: CASSGLRTYEQYF
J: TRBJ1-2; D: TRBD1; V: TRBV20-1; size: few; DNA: TGCAGTGCTAGAGACCTGGGACAGTGGGACCCTAACTATGGCTACACCTTC; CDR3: CSARDLGQWDPNYGYTF
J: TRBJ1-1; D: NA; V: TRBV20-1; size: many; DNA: TGCAGTGCTAGCGGTGGGGGTGAAGCTTTCTTT; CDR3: CSASGGGEAFF
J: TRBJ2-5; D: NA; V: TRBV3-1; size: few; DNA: TGTGCCAGCAGCCAAGAATTCGGGTCGGGAGAGACCCAGTACTTC; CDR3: CASSQEFGSGETQYF
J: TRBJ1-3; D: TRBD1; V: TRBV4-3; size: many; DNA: TGCGCCAGCAGCCAAGGAGGGGGCTACTCTGGAAACACCATATATTTT; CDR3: CASSQGGGYSGNTIYF
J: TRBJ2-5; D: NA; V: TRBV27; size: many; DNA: TGTGCCAGCAGTTGGTCCTGGGGGGAAAAAGAGACCCAGTACTTC; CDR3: CASSWSWGEKETQYF
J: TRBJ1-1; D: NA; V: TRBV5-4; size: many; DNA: TGTGCCAGCAGCGGACTGGAGGGGCGGACTGAAGCTTTCTTT; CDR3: CASSGLEGRTEAFF
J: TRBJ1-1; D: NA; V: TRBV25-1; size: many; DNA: TGTGCCAGCAGTGTCCTTTCTCACCAGGGGTGGACTGAAGCTTTCTTT; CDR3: CASSVLSHQGWTEAFF
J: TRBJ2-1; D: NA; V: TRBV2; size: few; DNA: TGTGCCAGCAGTGAAGGAGTCGTACGTGAGCAGTTCTTC; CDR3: CASSEGVVREQFF
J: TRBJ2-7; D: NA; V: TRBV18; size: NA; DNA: TGTGCCAGCTCACTAATACCGGTTTACGAGCAGTACTTC; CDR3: CASSLIPVYEQYF
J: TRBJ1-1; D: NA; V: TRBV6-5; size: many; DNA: TGTGCCAGCAGTTACTCTGCACCTTTGAACACTGAAGCTTTCTTT; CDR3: CASSYSAPLNTEAFF
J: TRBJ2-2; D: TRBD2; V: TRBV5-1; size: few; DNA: TGCGCCAGCAGCTCACTTGGACTAGCATTCGACACCGGGGAGCTGTTTTTT; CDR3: CASSSLGLAFDTGELFF
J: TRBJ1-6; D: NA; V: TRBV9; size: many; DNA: TGTGCCAGCAGCCCATGGGAGAGCTCCTATAATTCACCCCTCCACTTT; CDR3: CASSPWESSYNSPLHF
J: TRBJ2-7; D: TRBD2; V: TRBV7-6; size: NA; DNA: TGTGCCAGCAGCTTGACTAGCGGGAGGGCCCTGCCCCTTTACGAGCTGTACTTC; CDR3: CASSLTSGRALPLYELYF
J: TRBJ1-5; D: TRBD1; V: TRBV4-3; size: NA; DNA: TGCGCCAGCAGCCAAGGGACAGGTATAAATCAGCCCCAGCATTTT; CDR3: CASSQGTGINQPQHF
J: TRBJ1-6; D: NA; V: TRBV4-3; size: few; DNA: TGCGCCAGCAGCCAAGACAGGGATTTATGGGTTAATTCACCCCTCCACTTT; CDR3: CASSQDRDLWVNSPLHF
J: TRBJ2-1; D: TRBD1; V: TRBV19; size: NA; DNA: TGTGCCAGTAGTCGGACAGGGGGCACGTACAGTGAGCAGTTCTTC; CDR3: CASSRTGGTYSEQFF
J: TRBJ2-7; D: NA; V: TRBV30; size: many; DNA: TGTGCCTGGAGGACCGAACAGGGTTACGAGCAGTACTTC; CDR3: CAWRTEQGYEQYF
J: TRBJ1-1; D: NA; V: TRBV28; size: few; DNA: TGTGCCAGTAGTTTCCTCCCGGGACAAATGAACACTGAAGCTTTCTTT; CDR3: CASSFLPGQMNTEAFF
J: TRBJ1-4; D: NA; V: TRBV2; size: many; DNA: TGTGCCAGCAGTGAAGAGGAAAAACTGTTTTTT; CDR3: CASSEEEKLFF
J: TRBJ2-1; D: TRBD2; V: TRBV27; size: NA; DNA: TGTGCCAGCAGTCAACAGACTAGCGGGGGCCTCAATGAGCAGTTCTTC; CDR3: CASSQQTSGGLNEQFF
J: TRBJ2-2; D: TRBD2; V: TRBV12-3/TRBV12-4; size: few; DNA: TGTGCCAGCAGTACGGGGACTAGCGTAACCGGGGAGCTGTTTTTT; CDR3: CASSTGTSVTGELFF
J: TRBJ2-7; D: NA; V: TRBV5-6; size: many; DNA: TGTGCCAGCAGCTTGGTCGCCTCAGCGTGGGCCTTCTCCTACGAGCAGTACTTC; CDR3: CASSLVASAWAFSYEQYF
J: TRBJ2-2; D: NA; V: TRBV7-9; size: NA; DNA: TGTGCCAGCAGCCCGCTCGGGTACCACGGGGAGCTGTTTTTT; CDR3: CASSPLGYHGELFF